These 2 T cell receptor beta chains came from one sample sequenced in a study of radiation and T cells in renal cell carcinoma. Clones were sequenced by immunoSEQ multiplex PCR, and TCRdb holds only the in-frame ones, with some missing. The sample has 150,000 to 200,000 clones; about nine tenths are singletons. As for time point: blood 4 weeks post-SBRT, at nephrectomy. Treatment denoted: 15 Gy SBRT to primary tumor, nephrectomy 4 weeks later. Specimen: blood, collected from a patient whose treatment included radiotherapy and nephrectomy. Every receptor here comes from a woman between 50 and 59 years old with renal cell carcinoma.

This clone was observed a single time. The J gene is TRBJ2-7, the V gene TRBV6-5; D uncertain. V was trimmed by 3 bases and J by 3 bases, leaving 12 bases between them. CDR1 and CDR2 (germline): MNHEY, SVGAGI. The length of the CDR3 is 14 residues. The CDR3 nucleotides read TGTGCCAGCAGTTATAGGCAGGAGTACTACGAGCAGTACTTC. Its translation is CASSYRQEYYEQYF.

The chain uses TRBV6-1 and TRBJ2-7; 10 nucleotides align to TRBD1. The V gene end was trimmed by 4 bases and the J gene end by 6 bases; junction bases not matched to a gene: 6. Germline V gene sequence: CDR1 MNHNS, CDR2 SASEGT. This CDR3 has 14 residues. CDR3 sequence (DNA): TGTGCCAGCAGTGCTAACCGGGACAGGGGCGAGCAGTACTTC. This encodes CASSANRDRGEQYF.